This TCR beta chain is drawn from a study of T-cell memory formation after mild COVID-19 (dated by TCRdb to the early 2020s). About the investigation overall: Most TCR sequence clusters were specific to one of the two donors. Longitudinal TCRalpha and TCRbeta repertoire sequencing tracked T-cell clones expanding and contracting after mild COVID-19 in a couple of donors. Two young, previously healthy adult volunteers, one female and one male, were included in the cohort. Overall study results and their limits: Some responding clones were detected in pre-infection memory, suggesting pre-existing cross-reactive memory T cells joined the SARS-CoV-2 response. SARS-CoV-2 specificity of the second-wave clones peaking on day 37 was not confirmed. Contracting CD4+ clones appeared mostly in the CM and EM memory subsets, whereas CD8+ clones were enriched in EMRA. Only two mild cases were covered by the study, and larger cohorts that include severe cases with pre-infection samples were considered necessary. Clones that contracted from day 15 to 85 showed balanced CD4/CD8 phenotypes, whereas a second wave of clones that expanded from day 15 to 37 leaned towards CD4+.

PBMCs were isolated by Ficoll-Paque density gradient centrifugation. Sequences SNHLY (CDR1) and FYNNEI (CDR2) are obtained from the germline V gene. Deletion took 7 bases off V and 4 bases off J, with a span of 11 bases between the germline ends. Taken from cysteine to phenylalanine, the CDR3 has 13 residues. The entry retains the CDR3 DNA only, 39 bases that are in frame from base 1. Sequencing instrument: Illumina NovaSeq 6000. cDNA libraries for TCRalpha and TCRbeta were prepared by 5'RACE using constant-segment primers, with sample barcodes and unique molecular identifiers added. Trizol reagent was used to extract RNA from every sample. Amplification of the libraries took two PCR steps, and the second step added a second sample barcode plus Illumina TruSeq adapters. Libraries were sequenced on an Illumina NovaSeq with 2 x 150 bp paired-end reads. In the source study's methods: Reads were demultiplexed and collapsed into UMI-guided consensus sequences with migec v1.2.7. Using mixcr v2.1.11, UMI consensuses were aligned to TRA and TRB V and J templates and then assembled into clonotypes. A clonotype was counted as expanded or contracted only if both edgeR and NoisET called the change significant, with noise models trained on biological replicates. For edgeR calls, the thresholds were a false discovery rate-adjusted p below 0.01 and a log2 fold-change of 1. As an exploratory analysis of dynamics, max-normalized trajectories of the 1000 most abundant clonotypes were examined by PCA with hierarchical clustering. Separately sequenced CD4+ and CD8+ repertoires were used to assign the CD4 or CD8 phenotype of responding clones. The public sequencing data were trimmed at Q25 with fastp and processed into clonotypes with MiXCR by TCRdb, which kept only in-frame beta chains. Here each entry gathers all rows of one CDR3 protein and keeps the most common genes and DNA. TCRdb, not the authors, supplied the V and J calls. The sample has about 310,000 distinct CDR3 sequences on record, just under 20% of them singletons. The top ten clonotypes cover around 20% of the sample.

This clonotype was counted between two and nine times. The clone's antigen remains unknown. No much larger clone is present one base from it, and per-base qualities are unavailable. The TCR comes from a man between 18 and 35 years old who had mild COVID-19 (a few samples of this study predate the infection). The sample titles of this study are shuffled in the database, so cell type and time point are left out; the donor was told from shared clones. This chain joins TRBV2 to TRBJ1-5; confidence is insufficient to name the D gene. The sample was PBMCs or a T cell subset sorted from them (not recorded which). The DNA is TGTGCCAGCACCTTCTCAGAGAATCAGCCCCAGCATTTT. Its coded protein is CASTFSENQPQHF. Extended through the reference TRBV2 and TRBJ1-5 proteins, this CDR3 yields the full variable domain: EPEVTQTPSHQVTQMGQEVILRCVPISNHLYFYWYRQILGQKVEFLVSFYNNEISEKSEIFDDQFSVERPDGSNFTLKIRSTKLEDSAMYFCASTFSENQPQHFGDGTRLSIL.